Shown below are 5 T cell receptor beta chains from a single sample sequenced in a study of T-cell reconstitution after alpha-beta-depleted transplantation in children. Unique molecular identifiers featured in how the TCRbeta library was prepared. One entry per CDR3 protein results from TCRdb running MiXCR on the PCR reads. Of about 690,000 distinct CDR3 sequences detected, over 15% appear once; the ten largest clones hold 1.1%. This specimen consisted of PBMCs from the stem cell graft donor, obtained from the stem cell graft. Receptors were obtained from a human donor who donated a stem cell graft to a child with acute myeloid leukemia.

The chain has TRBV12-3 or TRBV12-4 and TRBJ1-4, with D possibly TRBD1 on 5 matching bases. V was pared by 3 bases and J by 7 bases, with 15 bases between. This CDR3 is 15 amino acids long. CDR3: CASSLSWQGSEKLFF. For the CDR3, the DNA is TGTGCCAGCAGTTTGTCGTGGCAGGGCTCTGAAAAACTGTTTTTT.

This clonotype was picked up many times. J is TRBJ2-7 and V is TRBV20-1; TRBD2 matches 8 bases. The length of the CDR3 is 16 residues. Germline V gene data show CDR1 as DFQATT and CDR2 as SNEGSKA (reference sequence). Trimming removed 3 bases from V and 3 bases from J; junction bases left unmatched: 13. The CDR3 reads CSASKRRAGAYYEQYF. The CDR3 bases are TGCAGTGCTAGTAAAAGAAGAGCGGGGGCCTACTACGAGCAGTACTTC.

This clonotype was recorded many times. CDR3 sequence: CASSLEPEAYEQYV. In DNA, the CDR3 is TGTGCCAGCAGCTTGGAACCCGAGGCCTACGAGCAGTACGTC. The chain has TRBV5-4 and TRBJ2-7; no clear D. The CDR3 loop spans 14 amino acids. The V end lost 0 bases, the J end lost 2 bases, and 9 bases lay between the germline ends. CDR1 SGHNT and CDR2 YYREEE come from the germline V gene (reference sequence).

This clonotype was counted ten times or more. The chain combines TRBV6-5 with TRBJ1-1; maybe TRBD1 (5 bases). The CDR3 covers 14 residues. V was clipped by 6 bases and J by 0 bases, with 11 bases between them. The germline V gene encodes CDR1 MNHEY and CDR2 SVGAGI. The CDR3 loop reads CASRLRGMNTEAFF. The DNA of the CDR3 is TGTGCCAGCAGGCTAAGGGGTATGAACACTGAAGCTTTCTTT.

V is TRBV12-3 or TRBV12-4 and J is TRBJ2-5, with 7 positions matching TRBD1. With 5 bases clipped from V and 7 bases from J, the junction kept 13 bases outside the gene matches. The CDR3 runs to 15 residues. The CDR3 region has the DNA TGTGCCAGCAGTCCTCCCCAAGGGGGCTGGGGGACCCAGTACTTC. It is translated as CASSPPQGGWGTQYF.